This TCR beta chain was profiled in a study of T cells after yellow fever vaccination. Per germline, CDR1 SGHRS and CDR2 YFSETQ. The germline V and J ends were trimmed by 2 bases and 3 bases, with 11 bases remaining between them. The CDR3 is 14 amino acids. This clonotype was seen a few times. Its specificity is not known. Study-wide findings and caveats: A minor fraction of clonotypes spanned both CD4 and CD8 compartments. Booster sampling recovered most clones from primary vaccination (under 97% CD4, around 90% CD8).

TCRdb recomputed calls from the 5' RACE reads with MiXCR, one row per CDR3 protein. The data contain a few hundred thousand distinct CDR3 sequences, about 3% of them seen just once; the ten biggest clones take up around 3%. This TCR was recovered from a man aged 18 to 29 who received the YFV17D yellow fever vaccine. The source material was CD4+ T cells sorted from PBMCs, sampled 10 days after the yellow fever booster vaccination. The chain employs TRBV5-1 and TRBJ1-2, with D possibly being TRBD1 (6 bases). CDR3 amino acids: CASSLGGTYYGYTF. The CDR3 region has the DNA TGCGCCAGCAGCTTAGGAGGGACATACTATGGCTACACCTTC. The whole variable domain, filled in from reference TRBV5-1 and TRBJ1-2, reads KAGVTQTPRYLIKTRGQQVTLSCSPISGHRSVSWYQQTPGQGLQFLFEYFSETQRNKGNFPGRFSGRQFSNSRSEMNVSTLELGDSALYLCASSLGGTYYGYTFGSGTRLTVV.